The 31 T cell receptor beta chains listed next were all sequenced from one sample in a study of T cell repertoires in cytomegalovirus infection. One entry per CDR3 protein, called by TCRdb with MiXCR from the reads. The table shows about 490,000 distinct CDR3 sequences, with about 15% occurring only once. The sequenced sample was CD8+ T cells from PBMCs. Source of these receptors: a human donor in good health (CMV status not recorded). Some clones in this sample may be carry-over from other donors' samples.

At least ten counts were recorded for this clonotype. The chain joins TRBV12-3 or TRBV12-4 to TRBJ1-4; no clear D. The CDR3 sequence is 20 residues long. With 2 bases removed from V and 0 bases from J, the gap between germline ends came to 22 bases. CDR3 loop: CASSLMAGLFLSATNEKLFF. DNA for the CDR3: TGTGCCAGCAGTTTAATGGCAGGCCTATTCCTATCTGCAACTAATGAAAAACTGTTTTTT.

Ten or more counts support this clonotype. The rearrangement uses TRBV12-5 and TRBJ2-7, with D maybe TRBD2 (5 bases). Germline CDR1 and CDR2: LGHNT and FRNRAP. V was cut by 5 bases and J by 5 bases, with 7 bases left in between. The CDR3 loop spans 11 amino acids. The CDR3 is CASGPGDEQYF. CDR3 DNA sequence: TGTGCTAGTGGTCCCGGGGACGAGCAGTACTTC.

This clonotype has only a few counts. This CDR3 reads CSVELYRDTGELFF. Here the CDR3 DNA reads TGCAGCGTTGAACTCTACAGGGACACCGGGGAGCTGTTTTTT. The chain combines TRBV29-1 with TRBJ2-2; D possibly corresponds to TRBD1 (6 bases). The ends were cut back, 2 bases at V and 3 bases at J, with 10 bases in the middle. Germline CDR1 and CDR2: SQVTM and ANQGSEA. The CDR3 consists of 14 residues.

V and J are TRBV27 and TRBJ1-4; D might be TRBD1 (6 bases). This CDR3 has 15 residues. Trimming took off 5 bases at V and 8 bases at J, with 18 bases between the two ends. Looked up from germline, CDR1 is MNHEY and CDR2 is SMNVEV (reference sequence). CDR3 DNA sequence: TGTGCCAGCAGTACCAGGGGTCGGGGGAGGGAAAAACTGTTTTTT. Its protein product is CASSTRGRGREKLFF. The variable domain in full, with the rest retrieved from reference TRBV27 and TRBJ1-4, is EAQVTQNPRYLITVTGKKLTVTCSQNMNHEYMSWYRQDPGLGLRQIYYSMNVEVTDKGDVPEGYKVSRKEKRNFPLILESPSPNQTSLYFCASSTRGRGREKLFFGSGTQLSVL.

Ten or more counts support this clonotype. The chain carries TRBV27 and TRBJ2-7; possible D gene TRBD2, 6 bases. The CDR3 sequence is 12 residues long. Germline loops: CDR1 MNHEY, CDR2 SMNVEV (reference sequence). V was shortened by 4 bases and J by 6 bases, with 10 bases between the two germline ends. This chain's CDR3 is CASSSPGGEQYF. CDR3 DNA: TGTGCCAGCAGTTCGCCCGGGGGCGAGCAGTACTTC.

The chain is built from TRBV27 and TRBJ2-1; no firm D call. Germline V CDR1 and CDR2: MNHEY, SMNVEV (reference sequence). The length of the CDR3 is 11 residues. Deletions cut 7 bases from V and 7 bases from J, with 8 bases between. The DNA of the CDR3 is TGTGCCAGCACGATGGGAAATGAGCAGTTCTTC. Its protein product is CASTMGNEQFF.

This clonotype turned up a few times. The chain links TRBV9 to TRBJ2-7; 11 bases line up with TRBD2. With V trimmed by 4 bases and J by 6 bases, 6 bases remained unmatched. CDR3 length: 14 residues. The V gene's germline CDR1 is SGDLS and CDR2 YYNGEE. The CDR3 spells CASSPTSGSGEQYF. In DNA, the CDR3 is TGTGCCAGCAGCCCCACTAGCGGGAGTGGCGAGCAGTACTTC.

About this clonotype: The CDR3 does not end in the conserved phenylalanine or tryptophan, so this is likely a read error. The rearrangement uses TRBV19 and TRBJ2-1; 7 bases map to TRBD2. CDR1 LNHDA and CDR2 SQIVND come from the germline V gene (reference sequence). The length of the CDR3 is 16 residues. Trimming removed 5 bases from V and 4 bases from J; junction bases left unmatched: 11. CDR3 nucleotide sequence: TGTGCCAGTAGTTTTAGCCTAGCGGAAGTATACAATGAGCAGTTCTTA. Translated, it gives CASSFSLAEVYNEQFL.

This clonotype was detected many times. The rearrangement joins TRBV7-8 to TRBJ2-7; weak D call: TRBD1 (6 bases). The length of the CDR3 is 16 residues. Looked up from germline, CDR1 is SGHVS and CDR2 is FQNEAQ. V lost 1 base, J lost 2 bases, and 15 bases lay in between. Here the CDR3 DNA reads TGTGCCAGCAGCTTAGGAATGGCAGGGGCAACCTACGAGCAGTACTTC. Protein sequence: CASSLGMAGATYEQYF.

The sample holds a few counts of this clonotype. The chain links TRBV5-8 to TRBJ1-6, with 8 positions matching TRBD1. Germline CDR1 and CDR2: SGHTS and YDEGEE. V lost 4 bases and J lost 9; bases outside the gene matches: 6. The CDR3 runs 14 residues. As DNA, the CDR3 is TGTGCCAGCAGCCTAGGACAGGGAGTTTCACCCCTCCACTTT. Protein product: CASSLGQGVSPLHF.

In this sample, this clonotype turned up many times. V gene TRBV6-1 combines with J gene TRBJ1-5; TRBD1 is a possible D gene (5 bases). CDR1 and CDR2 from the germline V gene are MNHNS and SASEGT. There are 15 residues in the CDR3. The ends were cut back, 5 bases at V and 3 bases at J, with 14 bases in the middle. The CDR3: CASSWQGGDNQPQHF. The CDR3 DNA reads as TGTGCCAGCAGTTGGCAGGGAGGTGACAATCAGCCCCAGCATTTT.

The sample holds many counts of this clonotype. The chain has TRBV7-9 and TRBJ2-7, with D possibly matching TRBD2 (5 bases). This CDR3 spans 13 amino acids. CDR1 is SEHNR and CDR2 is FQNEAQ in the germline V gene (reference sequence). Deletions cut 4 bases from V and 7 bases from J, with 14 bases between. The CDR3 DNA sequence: TGTGCCAGCAGCTCAGGACTGTCCCGGGAGCAGTACTTC. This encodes CASSSGLSREQYF.

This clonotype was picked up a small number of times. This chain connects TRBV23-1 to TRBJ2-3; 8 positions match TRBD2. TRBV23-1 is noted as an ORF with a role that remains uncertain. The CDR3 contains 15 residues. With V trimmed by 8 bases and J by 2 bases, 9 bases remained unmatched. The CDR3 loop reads CASGRLAHLTDTQYF. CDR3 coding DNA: TGCGCCAGCGGAAGACTAGCGCACCTCACAGATACGCAGTATTTT.

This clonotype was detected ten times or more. CDR3 loop: CASRTRQGESSGANVLTF. Here the CDR3 DNA reads TGTGCCAGTCGGACTCGACAGGGCGAGAGCTCTGGGGCCAACGTCCTGACTTTC. The chain recombines TRBV19 with TRBJ2-6; the match to TRBD1 covers 7 bases. Trimming at V came to 8 bases and at J to 0 bases, leaving 13 bases not matched to a gene. Germline V gene lookup returns CDR1 LNHDA and CDR2 SQIVND (reference sequence). The CDR3 contains 18 residues.

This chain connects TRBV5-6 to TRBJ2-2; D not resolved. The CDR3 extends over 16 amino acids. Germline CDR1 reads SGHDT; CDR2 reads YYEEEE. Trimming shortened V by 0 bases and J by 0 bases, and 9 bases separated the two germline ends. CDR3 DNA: TGTGCCAGCAGCTTGGGCAGACTGACGAACACCGGGGAGCTGTTTTTT. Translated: CASSLGRLTNTGELFF.

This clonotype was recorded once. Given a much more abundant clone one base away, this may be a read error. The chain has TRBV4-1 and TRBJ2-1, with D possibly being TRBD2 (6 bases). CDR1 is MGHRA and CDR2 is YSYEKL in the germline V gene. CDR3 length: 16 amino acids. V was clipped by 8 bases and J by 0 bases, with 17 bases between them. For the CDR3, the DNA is TGCGCCAGCGGCCTATCCCCCGGGAGCTCCTACAATGAGCAGTTCTTC. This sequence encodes CASGLSPGSSYNEQFF.

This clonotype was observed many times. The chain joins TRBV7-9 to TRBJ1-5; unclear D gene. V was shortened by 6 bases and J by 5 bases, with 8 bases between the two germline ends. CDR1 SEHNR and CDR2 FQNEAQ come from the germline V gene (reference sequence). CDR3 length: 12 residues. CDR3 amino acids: CASSFQDQPQHF. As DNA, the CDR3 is TGTGCCAGCAGTTTCCAGGATCAGCCCCAGCATTTT.

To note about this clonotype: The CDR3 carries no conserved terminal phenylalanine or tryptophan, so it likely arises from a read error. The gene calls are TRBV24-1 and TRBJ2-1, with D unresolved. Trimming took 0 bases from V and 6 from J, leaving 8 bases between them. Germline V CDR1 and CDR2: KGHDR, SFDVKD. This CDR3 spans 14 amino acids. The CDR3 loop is CATSDLQSGNEQFL. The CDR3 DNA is TGTGCCACCAGTGATTTGCAAAGTGGCAATGAGCAGTTCTTA.

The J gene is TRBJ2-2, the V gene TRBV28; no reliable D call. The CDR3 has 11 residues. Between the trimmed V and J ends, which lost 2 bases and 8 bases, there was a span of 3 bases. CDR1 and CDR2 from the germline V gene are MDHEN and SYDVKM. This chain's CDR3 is CASSLRGELFF. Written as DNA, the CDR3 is TGTGCCAGCAGTTTACGAGGGGAGCTGTTTTTT.

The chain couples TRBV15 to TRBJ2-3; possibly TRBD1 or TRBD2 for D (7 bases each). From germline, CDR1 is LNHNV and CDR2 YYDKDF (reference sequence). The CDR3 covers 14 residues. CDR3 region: CATGGQPQGDTQYF. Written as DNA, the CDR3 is TGTGCAACGGGGGGACAGCCTCAAGGGGATACGCAGTATTTT.

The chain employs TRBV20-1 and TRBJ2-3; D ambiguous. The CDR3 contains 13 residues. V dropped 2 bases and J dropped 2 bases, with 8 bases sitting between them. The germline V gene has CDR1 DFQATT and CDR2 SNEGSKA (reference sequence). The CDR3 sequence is CSARFLFTDTQYF. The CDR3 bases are TGCAGTGCTAGATTCCTATTCACAGATACGCAGTATTTT.

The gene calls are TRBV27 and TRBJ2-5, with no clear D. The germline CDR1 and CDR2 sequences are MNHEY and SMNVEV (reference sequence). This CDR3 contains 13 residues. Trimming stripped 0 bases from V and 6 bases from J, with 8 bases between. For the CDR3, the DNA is TGTGCCAGCAGTTTATCGTTAAGCCAGACCCAGTACTTC. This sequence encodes CASSLSLSQTQYF.

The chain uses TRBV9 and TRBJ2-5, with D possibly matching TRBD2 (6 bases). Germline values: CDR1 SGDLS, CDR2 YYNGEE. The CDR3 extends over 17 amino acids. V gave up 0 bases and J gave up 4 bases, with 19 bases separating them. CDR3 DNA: TGTGCCAGCAGCGTAGGCCCCCCGACTAGGTCCCTAGAGACCCAGTACTTC. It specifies CASSVGPPTRSLETQYF.

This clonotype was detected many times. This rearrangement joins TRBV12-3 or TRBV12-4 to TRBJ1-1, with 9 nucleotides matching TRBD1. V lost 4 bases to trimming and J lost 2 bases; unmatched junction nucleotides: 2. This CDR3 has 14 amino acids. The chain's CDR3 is CASSWTGVNTEAFF. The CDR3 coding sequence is TGTGCCAGCAGTTGGACAGGGGTCAACACTGAAGCTTTCTTT.

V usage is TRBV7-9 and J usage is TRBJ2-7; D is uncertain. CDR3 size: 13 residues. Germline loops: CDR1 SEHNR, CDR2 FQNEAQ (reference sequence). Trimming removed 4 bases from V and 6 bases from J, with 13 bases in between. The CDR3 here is CASSSVKAAEQYF. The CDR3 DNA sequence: TGTGCCAGCAGCTCGGTAAAGGCGGCCGAGCAGTACTTC. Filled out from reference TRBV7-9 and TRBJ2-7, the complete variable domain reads DTGVSQNPRHKITKRGQNVTFRCDPISEHNRLYWYRQTLGQGPEFLTYFQNEAQLEKSRLLSDRFSAERPKGSFSTLEIQRTEQGDSAMYLCASSSVKAAEQYFGPGTRLTVT.

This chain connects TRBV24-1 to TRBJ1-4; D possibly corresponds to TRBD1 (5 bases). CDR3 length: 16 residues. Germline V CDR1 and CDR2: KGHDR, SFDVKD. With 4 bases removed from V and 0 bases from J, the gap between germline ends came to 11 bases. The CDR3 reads CATSDNRQPTNEKLFF. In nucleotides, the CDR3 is TGTGCCACCAGTGACAATCGACAGCCAACTAATGAAAAACTGTTTTTT.

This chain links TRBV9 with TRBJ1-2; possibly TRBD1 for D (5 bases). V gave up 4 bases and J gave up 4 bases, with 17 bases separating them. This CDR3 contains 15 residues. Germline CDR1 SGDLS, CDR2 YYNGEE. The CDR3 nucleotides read TGTGCCAGCAGCCCGACCGGGACTGACGCCTATGGCTACACCTTC. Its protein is CASSPTGTDAYGYTF.

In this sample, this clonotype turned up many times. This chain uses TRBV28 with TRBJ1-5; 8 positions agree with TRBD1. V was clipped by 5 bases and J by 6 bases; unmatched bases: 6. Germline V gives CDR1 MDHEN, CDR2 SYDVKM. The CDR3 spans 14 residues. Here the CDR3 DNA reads TGTGCCAGCAGTCGACAGGGGAGGCGTCAGCCCCAGCATTTT. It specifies CASSRQGRRQPQHF.

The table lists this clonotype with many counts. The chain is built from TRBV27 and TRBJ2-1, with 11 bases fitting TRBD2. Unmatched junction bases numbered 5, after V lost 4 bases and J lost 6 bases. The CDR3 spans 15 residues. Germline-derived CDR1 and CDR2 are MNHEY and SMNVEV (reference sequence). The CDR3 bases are TGTGCCAGCAGTTCTGGACTAGCGGGTACCAATGAGCAGTTCTTC. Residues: CASSSGLAGTNEQFF.

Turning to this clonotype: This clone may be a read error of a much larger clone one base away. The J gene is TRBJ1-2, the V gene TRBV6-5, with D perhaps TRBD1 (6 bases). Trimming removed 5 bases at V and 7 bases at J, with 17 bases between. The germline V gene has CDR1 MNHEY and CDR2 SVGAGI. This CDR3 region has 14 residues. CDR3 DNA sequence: TGTGCCAGCAGTCACGCCTCAGGGGAGGGTGGCTACACCTTC. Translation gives CASSHASGEGGYTF.

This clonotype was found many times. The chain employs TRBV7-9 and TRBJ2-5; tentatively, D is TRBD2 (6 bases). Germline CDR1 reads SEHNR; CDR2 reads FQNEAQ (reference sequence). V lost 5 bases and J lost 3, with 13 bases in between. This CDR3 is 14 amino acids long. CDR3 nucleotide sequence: TGTGCCAGCAGCGCACCGGGACTTGAAGAGACCCAGTACTTC. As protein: CASSAPGLEETQYF.